These 16 T cell receptor beta chains were sequenced from one sample in a study of CD8 T cells in Susac syndrome. When the RNA was reverse transcribed, random hexamers were used with an input of roughly 0.5 to 1 ug. TCRdb reanalysed the immunoSEQ multiplex PCR reads using MiXCR and keeps one entry per CDR3 protein. Altogether some 60,000 distinct CDR3 sequences are present, around nine tenths being singletons, with the ten largest covering 0.2%. The specimen was CD8+ T cells from PBMCs. These receptors were taken from a human donor in good health.

J is TRBJ2-3 and V is TRBV3-1; D not resolved. CDR3 length: 14 residues. V was cut by 4 bases and J by 1 base, with 9 bases left in between. Germline V gene data show CDR1 as LGHDT and CDR2 as YNNKEL (reference sequence). CDR3 protein: CASSPQVGTDTQYF. The CDR3 DNA follows: TGTGCCAGCAGCCCTCAGGTGGGCACAGATACGCAGTATTTT.

This chain connects TRBV20-1 to TRBJ2-7; possible D gene TRBD1, 5 bases. The CDR3 contains 12 residues. V gave up 6 bases and J gave up 2 bases, with 11 bases separating them. The germline V gene has CDR1 DFQATT and CDR2 SNEGSKA (reference sequence). Written as DNA, the CDR3 is TGCAGTGCCCACCGACAGACCTACGAGCAGTACTTC. Its protein product is CSAHRQTYEQYF.

This rearrangement joins TRBV29-1 to TRBJ1-5, with D perhaps matching TRBD1 (5 bases). V gave up 2 bases and J gave up 7 bases, with 9 bases separating them. This CDR3 contains 12 residues. Germline V gene sequence: CDR1 SQVTM, CDR2 ANQGSEA. The CDR3 is CSVETGGQPQHF. CDR3 DNA sequence: TGCAGCGTTGAAACAGGCGGCCAGCCCCAGCATTTT.

The chain couples TRBV5-1 to TRBJ2-1, with D possibly being TRBD1 (5 bases). Trimming left V 0 bases short and J 5 bases short, with 12 bases between. The CDR3 length is 15 residues. Germline-derived CDR1 and CDR2 are SGHRS and YFSETQ. The CDR3 spells CASSLGQGTHNEQFF. Here the CDR3 DNA reads TGCGCCAGCAGCTTGGGGCAGGGAACCCACAATGAGCAGTTCTTC.

A few counts support this clonotype. This sequence joins TRBV9 and TRBJ2-2; 7 bases line up with TRBD2. Germline assignment: CDR1 SGDLS and CDR2 YYNGEE. V shed 0 bases and J 4 bases; nucleotides not matched to a gene: 0. There are 14 residues in the CDR3. CDR3 sequence (DNA): TGTGCCAGCAGCGTAGGCGGGGGCACCGGGGAGCTGTTTTTT. Translation gives CASSVGGGTGELFF.

The chain links TRBV28 to TRBJ2-7; either TRBD1 or TRBD2 may supply D (6 bases each). V was cut by 10 bases and J by 3 bases, with 16 bases left in between. In germline, CDR1 is MDHEN, CDR2 SYDVKM. The CDR3 has 13 amino acids. DNA for the CDR3: TGTGCCACCGCCGACGGGGGCTACTACGAGCAGTACTTC. Residues: CATADGGYYEQYF.

This rearrangement joins TRBV7-2 to TRBJ2-5; 9 positions match TRBD2. With 4 bases clipped from V and 5 bases from J, the junction kept 14 bases outside the gene matches. Germline CDR1 reads SGHTA; CDR2 reads FQGNSA. This CDR3 is 17 amino acids long. The CDR3 nucleotides are TGTGCCAGCAGCTCACGGGGTGGCGGGGGGGCCAGGGAGACCCAGTACTTC. It translates to CASSSRGGGGARETQYF.

The genes are TRBV5-1 and TRBJ2-1, with 8 bases matching TRBD2. J gave up 6 bases and V 5 bases, and 13 bases lay outside the gene matches. Germline-derived CDR1 and CDR2 are SGHRS and YFSETQ. The CDR3 is 16 amino acids. The CDR3: CASSSNTRTSSNEQFF. The CDR3 nucleotides read TGCGCCAGCAGTTCTAACACTAGGACTAGCAGCAATGAGCAGTTCTTC. Based on the CDR3 plus reference TRBV5-1 and TRBJ2-1, the full variable domain is KAGVTQTPRYLIKTRGQQVTLSCSPISGHRSVSWYQQTPGQGLQFLFEYFSETQRNKGNFPGRFSGRQFSNSRSEMNVSTLELGDSALYLCASSSNTRTSSNEQFFGPGTRLTVL.

J is TRBJ2-7 and V is TRBV24-1; 7 nucleotides match TRBD2. The junction had 10 bases not matched to a gene; V was cut back by 7 bases and J by 5 bases. CDR1 KGHDR and CDR2 SFDVKD come from the germline V gene. The CDR3 contains 14 residues. CDR3 sequence reads: CATSSGRDGDEQYF. The DNA for the CDR3 is TGTGCCACCAGCTCGGGGAGGGATGGCGACGAGCAGTACTTC.

There are a few counts of this clonotype. This rearrangement joins TRBV7-3 to TRBJ1-2, with TRBD1 matching 10 bases. Germline loops: CDR1 SGHTA, CDR2 FQGTGA. This CDR3 contains 15 residues. Germline trimming cut 6 bases from V and 5 bases from J; bases unmatched to any gene: 9. DNA of the CDR3: TGTGCCAGCAGTCCTTCCGGGACAGGGGCTTATGGCTACACCTTC. This translates into CASSPSGTGAYGYTF.

This clonotype appeared a single time. The chain employs TRBV7-7 and TRBJ2-7, with D possibly being TRBD2 (6 bases). Germline loops: CDR1 SSHAT, CDR2 FNYEAQ (reference sequence). This CDR3 contains 15 residues. Trimming pared 5 bases from V and 2 bases from J, leaving 16 bases between. CDR3 region: CASSPGTAVPYEQYF. In DNA, the CDR3 is TGTGCCAGCAGCCCCGGGACTGCCGTTCCCTACGAGCAGTACTTC.

This sequence joins TRBV15 and TRBJ2-7; D possibly matches TRBD1 or TRBD2 (5 bases each). V gave up 1 base and J gave up 3 bases, with 16 bases separating them. Germline values: CDR1 LNHNV, CDR2 YYDKDF (reference sequence). There are 16 residues in the CDR3. CDR3 in amino acids: CATSRGWLGESYEQYF. CDR3 in DNA: TGTGCCACCAGCAGAGGTTGGTTAGGGGAGAGCTACGAGCAGTACTTC.

The CDR3 is CASRLGTGSYNEQFF. Here the CDR3 DNA reads TGTGCCAGCAGACTCGGGACAGGGAGCTACAATGAGCAGTTCTTC. The chain combines TRBV6-5 with TRBJ2-1; TRBD1 matches at 9 bases. The length of the CDR3 is 15 residues. V shed 6 bases, J shed 3 bases, and the junction held 6 bases outside the gene matches. Germline V lookup: CDR1 MNHEY, CDR2 SVGAGI.

The chain uses TRBV10-3 and TRBJ2-7, with 9 positions matching TRBD1. This CDR3 is built from 13 residues. Losses at the gene ends were 7 bases for V and 2 bases for J; bases not matched to a gene: 3. In germline, CDR1 is ENHRY, CDR2 SYGVKD. CDR3 DNA: TGTGCCATCACGAGACAGGGGGCCTACGAGCAGTACTTC. Amino acids: CAITRQGAYEQYF.

Points on this clonotype: The junction departs from germline at one end; a sequencing error may be responsible. The chain links TRBV3-1 to TRBJ2-7; 7 bases are shared with TRBD1. Germline V lookup: CDR1 LGHDT, CDR2 YNNKEL (reference sequence). The CDR3 loop spans 16 amino acids. The CDR3 DNA is TGTGCCAGCAGCCAAGCCCCCTGGGACAGCCTGTACGCGCAGTACTTC. This gives the protein CASSQAPWDSLYAQYF.

This chain uses TRBV3-1 with TRBJ2-7; D may be TRBD1 (6 bases). This CDR3 contains 13 residues. V was shortened by 4 bases and J by 2 bases, with 9 bases between the two germline ends. Germline V gene sequence: CDR1 LGHDT, CDR2 YNNKEL (reference sequence). The CDR3 sequence: CASSPGAAYEQYF. The DNA of the CDR3 is TGTGCCAGCAGCCCAGGGGCGGCCTACGAGCAGTACTTC.